This T cell receptor beta chain was documented in a study of cytomegalovirus exposure and HLA in healthy donors (dated by TCRdb to the late 2010s). Study-wide context: An earlier analysis of some 550 of the donors reported approximately 270 Gb of sequence data and 100 million to 140 million unique TCR beta sequences from some 180 million T cells. The study aimed to test whether cataloging public T cell receptors could reveal signatures of past pathogen exposure. Roughly 320 gigabases of sequencing data and tens of millions of unique TCR sequences made up an early release that covered 500 to 700 HLA-typed donors. To decide whether each TCR beta V gene segment behaved as functional or pseudogenic, an earlier analysis of 587 of the donors relied on high-throughput TCR beta sequencing. High-throughput TCR immunosequencing, statistical association of individual TCRs with disease status, and machine learning were combined to predict cytomegalovirus infection status. Genome-wide SNP genotypes for about three fifths of the 666 donors were used in a later genetic analysis, which treated that subset as a discovery cohort. The study used immunosequencing to profile the T cell repertoires of approximately 650 subjects and linked those repertoires to cytomegalovirus serostatus. Besides the first cohort of under 700 subjects, a separate validation cohort made up of over a hundred different subjects was used. Roughly five DR-DQ haplotypes were handled as single units for association and clustering, since linkage in the cohort was strong. Rather than using new phenotypic data, the later analysis identified candidate immune exposures from TCR beta sequences and from how often those sequences occurred across donors. Every discovery cohort repertoire had been produced on one sequencing platform. Alongside the repertoire data, information on donor age, sex, ethnicity and CMV serostatus was compiled. Of the roughly 400 genotyped donors, 70% to 90% were placed in the genetic ancestry cluster associated with self-reported Caucasian donors. HLA typing included class I and class II loci at four-digit resolution. Across 398 genotyped donors of the cohort, an average of 235,054 unique TCR beta nucleotide sequences per donor were sequenced, and roughly 20% of those sequences were non-productive. Typing coverage differed by locus: A, B, C, DRB1 and DQB1 were typed in roughly 620-630 donors, DQA1 in about 560, DPA1 in around 580, and DPB1 in 450 to 490. To study patterns of TCR occurrence, a later analysis re-analyzed previously published TCR beta repertoires from 700 or so donors and added high-resolution HLA genotyping.

Receptor libraries were prepared by the immunoSEQ multiplex PCR assay. For the multiplex PCR, a mixture combining 60 forward primers for TCR Vbeta segments and 13 reverse primers for TCR Jbeta segments was used. Amplification of the CDR3 region of rearranged TCR beta genes was performed with a multiplex PCR assay on genomic DNA. On the Illumina HiSeq System, the amplified TCR beta libraries were sequenced as 87-base-pair reads. In the authors' own workflow: In a later analysis, tens of millions of unique TCR beta chains were counted across the roughly 700 repertoires, and roughly 11 million of these chains were shared by at least two donors. A nearest-neighbor algorithm error-corrected the raw reads and collapsed the reads into unique sequences, merging closely related sequences to remove PCR and sequencing errors. CDR3 sequences were aligned to IMGT reference sequences to assign V, D and J gene segments. For a sequence to be retained, a match of at least six nucleotides to both a V gene segment and a J gene segment was required. Rearrangements were called productive when the CDR3 lacked stop codons and stayed in frame with V and J; all others were non-productive. Following IMGT convention, CDR3 was defined as the stretch from the second conserved V-encoded cysteine to the conserved J-encoded phenylalanine. Sequences without an unambiguous match to a single V gene segment were excluded from the earlier analysis of almost 600 of the donors. An earlier analysis of 587 of the donors called V segments functional above 56.7% productive rearrangements and segregating when the between-donor standard deviation exceeded 5%. To diagnose cytomegalovirus status from the catalog of TCR beta chain sequences, a statistical classification framework was built. In a later analysis, V and J genes were assigned by comparing TCR nucleotide sequences against IMGT/GENE-DB human TR gene sequences. The TCRdist pipeline was used in a later analysis to assign CDR3 sequences and most-parsimonious VDJ recombination scenarios. In a later analysis, each TCR beta chain was defined by its CDR3 amino acid sequence together with its V-gene family, and reads lacking a unique V-gene family were excluded. A later analysis removed nearly 600 highly shared, low-generation-probability nucleotide sequences to deal with suspected cross-contamination and a sequencing artifact. In a later analysis, a clonal expansion index was calculated for each public chain from normalized within-repertoire ranks of inferred template counts. In a later analysis, generation probabilities were computed with a VDJ recombination model fitted to out-of-frame rearrangements, and the resulting probabilities were checked against IGoR. A later analysis scored TCR-TCR, TCR-HLA and TCR-CMV co-occurrence with hypergeometric tests, applying a repertoire-size bias correction to TCR pairs. In a later analysis, false discovery rates were estimated by permuting HLA or CMV assignments 20 times. In a later analysis, co-occurring TCRs were grouped using DBSCAN, and TCRdist sequence similarity was added for clustering within HLA-allele-positive subsets. For co-occurrence clustering, repertoires with fewer than 30,000 or more than 120,000 public chains were excluded, along with about five repertoires with anomalous nucleotide sharing. TCRdb mirrors the immuneACCESS table, restricted to in-frame sequences. Some clones are absent from its copies; in checked studies, under half trace to an unresolved V gene, and the reason for the others is unknown. D and trimming were read from the DNA, whereas the V and J calls and clone size are those reported in that table. The sample table shows some 150,000 clones, and roughly 79% are seen once. The top ten constitute about 1.9% of the sample.

The investigation overall reported the following: In the study, approximately 150 TCR beta chains were listed as associated with cytomegalovirus. In a later analysis, HLA-associated TCR beta chains showed more clonal expansion and lower generation probabilities than non-associated chains that were equally common. In a later analysis, most CMV-associated TCR beta chains were found to appear HLA-restricted, with HLA associations seemingly driven largely by CMV exposure. In both the original and validation cohorts, the classifier was reported to diagnose cytomegalovirus status with high specificity and sensitivity. In a later analysis, several top co-occurrence clusters were reported to appear linked to parvovirus B19, influenza, CMV and Epstein-Barr virus. Immune exposure information for the cohort was limited to CMV serostatus. Assigning TCR associations to individual alleles was difficult when HLA alleles, especially DR and DQ, strongly co-occurred. Linkage disequilibrium might explain the correlated functional status among segregating V segments, but an unknown experimental factor could not be excluded. A further reported finding was that TCR beta sequences accurately predicted the HLA-A and HLA-B alleles for most subjects in the first cohort. Some IMGT-functional V segments, including TRBV6-2 and TRBV6-3, could not be told apart with the 87-base-pair reads, so those segments were excluded. The cohort was sequenced for TCR beta chains only, and without alpha or paired-chain data the features that could be detected were limited. The sequencing pipeline was judged likely to have produced a cluster of highly shared sequence variants as a technical artifact. Seventeen rarely observed V segments, including chromosome 9 orphons, were excluded from the earlier analysis of approximately 500 of the donors because counts were too low. Three of the identified cytomegalovirus-associated TCR beta chains were confirmed in vitro to be specific for cytomegalovirus antigens. A later genetic analysis reported fewer N-insertions in productive TCRs among donors in an Asian-associated ancestry cluster than the approximately 700-donor mean. Most TCR sequences were observed very rarely across donors, whereas some public TCRs were present in many individuals. A later analysis associated about 16,000 TCR beta sequences with specific HLA alleles at a false discovery rate of 0.05. In a later genetic analysis, a missense DCLRE1C variant was associated with V-gene and J-gene trimming of TCR beta chains, and the association was replicated in an independent cohort. In an earlier analysis of more than 500 of the donors, most TCR beta V segments appeared in productive rearrangements about 90% or about 30% of the time, broadly matching IMGT annotations. Because HLA typing was unavailable for some donors at each locus, only the typed subset was used in association tests. A later analysis found that TCR association rates varied across HLA loci, with DRB1 alleles showing the most associated TCRs and HLA-C alleles the fewest. Sequencing depth was assumed to be roughly uniform across donors in the presence/absence analyses, though that assumption may not hold. It was suggested by the authors that the approach could potentially be generalized to other disease states and immunological phenotypes.

The cohort comprised 666 healthy bone marrow donors. All cohort members were sampled while nominally healthy, although unrecorded immune exposures were likely present. The donor tested CMV seropositive and was one of the 289 seropositive cohort members. Each donor provided a peripheral blood sample, and peripheral blood mononuclear cells were used for TCR beta sequencing. Genomic DNA extraction from the blood cell samples was performed with the Qiagen DNeasy Blood Extraction Kit. Including cysteine and phenylalanine, the CDR3 has 16 amino acids. Only CDR3 DNA is held: 48 bases, read in frame from base 1. According to the germline V gene (reference sequence), CDR1 reads MNHEY and CDR2 reads SMNVEV. Germline trimming amounts to 4 bases on V and 0 bases on J, with 6 as the count of junction bases outside the gene matches. In the case of this clone: The specificity of this receptor is unknown. Nothing much larger sits one base from this clone, and base qualities are not available.

The sequencing sample was made of PBMCs. This chain is built from TRBV27 and TRBJ1-3, with 7 junctional bases fitting TRBD1. The receptor was derived from a woman in her 30s in good health and CMV-seropositive. The CDR3 in this case is CASSSGTARSGNTIYF. The nucleotide sequence is TGTGCCAGCAGTTCGGGGACAGCCCGCTCTGGAAACACCATATATTTT.